The following is a TCR beta chain sequence with its context. The data were produced by immunoSEQ multiplex PCR, yet TCRdb's version contains in-frame clones alone and is incomplete. The repertoire holds around 150,000 clones, with approximately 90% as singletons. The sample belongs to a study of blood T cell repertoires in COVID-19. Between the trimmed V and J ends, which lost 6 bases and 8 bases, there was a span of 16 bases. Germline V CDR1 and CDR2: MNHNY, SVGAGI (reference sequence). CDR3 size: 13 residues. What was sequenced was peripheral blood. The rearrangement joins TRBV6-6 to TRBJ1-2; D is perhaps TRBD1 (5 bases). This clonotype was obtained from a man aged 30-40 years with COVID-19, enrolled during active disease. Here the CDR3 DNA reads TGTGCCAGCAGCCCACAGGTTATCGAGGGCTACACCTTC. Translating gives CASSPQVIEGYTF.